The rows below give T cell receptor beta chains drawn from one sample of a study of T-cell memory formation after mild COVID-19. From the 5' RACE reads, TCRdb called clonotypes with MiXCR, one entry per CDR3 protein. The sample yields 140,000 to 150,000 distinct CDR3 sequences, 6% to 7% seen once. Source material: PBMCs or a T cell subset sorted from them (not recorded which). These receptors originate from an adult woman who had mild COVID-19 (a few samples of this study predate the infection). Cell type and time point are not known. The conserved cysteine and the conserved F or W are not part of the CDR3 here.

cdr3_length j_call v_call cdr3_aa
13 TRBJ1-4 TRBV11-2 ASSPPGSLNEKLF
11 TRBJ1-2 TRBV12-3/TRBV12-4 ASSHGLLSGYT
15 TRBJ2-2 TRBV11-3 ASSYPFSGINTGELF
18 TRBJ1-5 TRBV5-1 ASSLGPRHVGWNSNQPQH
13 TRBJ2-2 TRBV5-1 ASSLDAPNTGELF
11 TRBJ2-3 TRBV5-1 ASSPLGRDTQY
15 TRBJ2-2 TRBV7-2 ASSLVASGANTGELF
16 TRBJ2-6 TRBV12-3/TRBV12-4 ASSLVSGGVSGANVLT
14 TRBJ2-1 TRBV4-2 ASSPGTGGAINEQF
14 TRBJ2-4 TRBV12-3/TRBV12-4 ASSPGGEGTKNIQY
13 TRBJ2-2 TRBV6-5 ASSPPGRFYRELF
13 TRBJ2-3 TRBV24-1 ATSDGVGGTDTQY
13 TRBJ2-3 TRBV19 ASMGAGGVTDTQY
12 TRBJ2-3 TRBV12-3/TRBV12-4 ASSSGVPTDTQY
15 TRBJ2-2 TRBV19 ASSLPQGEVNTGELF
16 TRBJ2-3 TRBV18 ASSTLDGPYTGTDTQY
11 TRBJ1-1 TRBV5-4 ASSRDSNTEAF
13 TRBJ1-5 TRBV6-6 ASSYSGTPNQPQH
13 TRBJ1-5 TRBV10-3 AISESGNSNQPQH
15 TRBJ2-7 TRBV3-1 ASSQDPSGGARDEQY
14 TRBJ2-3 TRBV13 ASSLNYPGGADTQY
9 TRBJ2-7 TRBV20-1 SARTTYEQY
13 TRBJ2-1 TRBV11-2 ASSLELAGVGEQF
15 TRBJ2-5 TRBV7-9 ASSLGTSGKYQETQY
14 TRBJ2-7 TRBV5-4 ASSLGTSGGFYEQY
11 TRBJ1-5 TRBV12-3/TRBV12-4 ASSLAPYQPQH
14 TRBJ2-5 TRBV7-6 ASSPDMAPRWETQY
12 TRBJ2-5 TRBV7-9 ASSLSTSGETQY
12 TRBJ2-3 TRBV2 ASMLERSTDTQY
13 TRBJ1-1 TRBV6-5 ASSWGGVGVTEAF
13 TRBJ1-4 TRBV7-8 ASSLTETTNEKLF
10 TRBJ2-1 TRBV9 ASSPGLNEQF
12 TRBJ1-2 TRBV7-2 ASSLRGDIYGYT
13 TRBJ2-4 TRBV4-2 ASSQVSADKNIQY
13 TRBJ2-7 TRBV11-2 ASSPLAGAPYEQY
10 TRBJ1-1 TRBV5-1 ASVNQNTEAF
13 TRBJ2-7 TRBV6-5 ASRTDRGSPYEQY
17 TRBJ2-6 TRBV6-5 ASSYSRGGGRSGANVLT
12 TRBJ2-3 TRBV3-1 ASSDGTNTDTQY
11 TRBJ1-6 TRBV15 ATSRDITRTLH
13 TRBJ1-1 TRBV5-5 ASSLVSGVNTEAF
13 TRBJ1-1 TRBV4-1 ASSQIQGGNTEAF
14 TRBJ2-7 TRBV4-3 ASSPELGRSSYEQY
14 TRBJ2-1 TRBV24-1 ATSDLTGPNHNEQF
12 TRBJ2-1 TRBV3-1 ASAGRSSYNEQF
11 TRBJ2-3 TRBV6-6 ASSYQEDRAQY
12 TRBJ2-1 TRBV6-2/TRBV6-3 ASSWSGENNEQF
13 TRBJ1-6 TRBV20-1 SATPEGAYNSPLH
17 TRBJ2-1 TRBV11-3 ASSFRGSGGQSSYNEQF
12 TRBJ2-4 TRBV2 ASMPSGRGNIQY
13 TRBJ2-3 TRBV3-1 ASEAGGIQADTQY
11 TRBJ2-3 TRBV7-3 ASSSEGADTQY
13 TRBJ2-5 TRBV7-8 ASSSSRGYEETQY